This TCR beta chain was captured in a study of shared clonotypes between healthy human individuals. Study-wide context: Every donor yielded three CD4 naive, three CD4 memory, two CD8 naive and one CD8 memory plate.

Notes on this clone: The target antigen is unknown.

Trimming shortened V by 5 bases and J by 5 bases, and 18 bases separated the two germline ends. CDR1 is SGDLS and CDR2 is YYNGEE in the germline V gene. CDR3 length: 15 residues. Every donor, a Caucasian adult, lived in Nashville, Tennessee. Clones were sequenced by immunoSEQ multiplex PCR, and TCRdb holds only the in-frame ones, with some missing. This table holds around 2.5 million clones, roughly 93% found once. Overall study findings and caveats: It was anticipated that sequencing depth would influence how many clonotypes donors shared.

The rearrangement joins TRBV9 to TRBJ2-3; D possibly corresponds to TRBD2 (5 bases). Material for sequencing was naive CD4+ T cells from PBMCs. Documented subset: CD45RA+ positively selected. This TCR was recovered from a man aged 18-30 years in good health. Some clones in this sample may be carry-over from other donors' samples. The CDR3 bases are TGTGCCAGCAGTCCGATTCCGTCGGGGAGAGATACGCAGTATTTT. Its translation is CASSPIPSGRDTQYF. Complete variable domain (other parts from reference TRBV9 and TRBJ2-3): DSGVTQTPKHLITATGQRVTLRCSPRSGDLSVYWYQQSLDQGLQFLIQYYNGEERAKGNILERFSAQQFPDLHSELNLSSLELGDSALYFCASSPIPSGRDTQYFGPGTRLTVL.